This T cell receptor beta chain was profiled in a study of blood T cell repertoires in COVID-19. Overall study: The United States, Italy and Spain were the sources of the acute and convalescent COVID-19 samples. PBMCs, B-cell-depleted T cells, or T cells provided the cDNA or gDNA that made up the material.

In the authors' workflow: Amplified reference gene primers provided the basis for estimating nucleated cell counts. The data were produced by immunoSEQ multiplex PCR, yet TCRdb's version contains in-frame clones alone and is incomplete. V and J calls and clone size are those listed in that table; D and trimming were worked out from the DNA. The sample has about 250,000 clones; 83% are singletons. CDR3 length equals 14 residues. Deletions cut 0 bases from V and 1 base from J, with 7 bases between. Germline CDR1 is SGDLS and CDR2 is YYNGEE. The chain couples TRBV9 to TRBJ1-1; D call uncertain. This TCR was sampled from a human donor in a cohort sampled during active COVID-19. Sequences were obtained from peripheral blood. The CDR3 is CASSVGSQNTEAFF. CDR3 in DNA: TGTGCCAGCAGCGTAGGTTCCCAGAACACTGAAGCTTTCTTT.